This T cell receptor (beta chain) originates from a study of blood T cell repertoires in COVID-19. About the study: Acute and convalescent COVID-19 samples came from the United States, Italy and Spain.

How the authors handled the data: Estimation of nucleated cell counts relied on the amplification of reference gene primers. TCRdb's copy holds only in-frame clones and misses some; the assay was immunoSEQ multiplex PCR. V, J and clone size reflect that table, while D and trimming were determined from the DNA. This table holds around 370,000 clones, approximately 90% found once. The sample holds one count of this clone. The germline V gene has CDR1 SGHTA and CDR2 FQGNSA. This CDR3 contains 14 residues. V shed 8 bases, J shed 2 bases, and the junction held 8 bases outside the gene matches. Adults between about 18 and 95 years of age took part from fewer than 30 US areas.

This sequence originates from a woman between 18 and 29 years old who had recovered from COVID-19. Source material: PBMCs or T cells enriched from blood (not recorded which). V is TRBV7-2 and J is TRBJ2-7; TRBD1 agrees at 8 bases. CDR3 amino acids: CASGLGQATYEQYF. The DNA of the CDR3 is TGTGCCAGCGGGCTGGGACAGGCCACCTACGAGCAGTACTTC.